A selection of T cell receptor beta chains follows, all from one sample in a study of blood T cell repertoires in COVID-19. Assay: immunoSEQ multiplex PCR; the TCRdb copy retains only in-frame clones and omits some. The sample shows around 300,000 clones, around 90% of them seen only once. The sequencing input was peripheral blood. All receptors come from a woman in her 30s with COVID-19, enrolled during active disease. Each CDR3 is given with its conserved first and last residue. D genes are given only for firm matches. Part of the rows lack a size; the others show once, few, many or a class for expanded clones.

-	-	TRBV5-1	TRBJ2-6	CASSLFGQTSSGANVLTF	TGCGCCAGCAGCTTGTTTGGACAGACCAGCTCTGGGGCCAACGTCCTGACTTTC
few	TRBD2	TRBV15	TRBJ2-3	CATSRDRLAAFTDTQYF	TGTGCCACCAGCAGAGACCGACTAGCGGCCTTCACAGATACGCAGTATTTT
-	TRBD1	TRBV19	TRBJ2-2	CASSIPDRGRRNTGELFF	TGTGCCAGTAGTATTCCTGACAGGGGGAGGAGGAACACCGGGGAGCTGTTTTTT
-	-	TRBV28	TRBJ2-5	CASSPWGPQETQYF	TGTGCCAGCAGTCCCTGGGGGCCCCAAGAGACCCAGTACTTC
once	TRBD2	TRBV7-8	TRBJ2-3	CASSLGVAGGWTDTQYF	TGTGCCAGCAGCCTAGGGGTAGCGGGAGGGTGGACAGATACGCAGTATTTT
-	TRBD1	TRBV27	TRBJ1-1	CASSKTTGNPPAFF	TGTGCCAGCAGTAAGACGACAGGGAACCCTCCGGCTTTCTTT
-	-	TRBV30	TRBJ1-5	CAWKGQGGQPQHF	TGTGCCTGGAAGGGGCAGGGCGGACAGCCCCAGCATTTT
once	-	TRBV27	TRBJ1-6	CASSFREGSPLHF	TGTGCCAGCAGTTTTCGGGAGGGCTCACCCCTCCACTTT
-	-	TRBV18	TRBJ1-1	CASSRQASGTEAFF	TGTGCCAGCTCAAGACAGGCCTCGGGGACTGAAGCTTTCTTT
-	-	TRBV28	TRBJ1-2	CASSYGPDGYTF	TGTGCCAGCAGTTACGGTCCGGATGGCTACACCTTC